The entry below describes one T cell receptor (beta chain). Its cognate antigen is unknown. Before the COVID-19 pandemic, during about 2011-2019, CD4+ T cells were taken from unexposed donors. The cells were cultured for roughly 11 days before CD4+ T cells were isolated. The assay was immunoSEQ multiplex PCR, and TCRdb's table has in-frame clones only and misses some. The sample holds tens of thousands of clones, about four fifths seen once. This entry comes from a study of CD4 T cells in relation to SARS-CoV-2 and coronaviruses. The CDR3 consists of 14 residues. Trimming cost V 4 bases and J 1 base; bases outside gene matches: 0. Germline CDR1 reads ENHRY; CDR2 reads SYGVKD.

The chain couples TRBV10-3 to TRBJ1-1; 10 positions match TRBD1. The sequencing input was CD4+ T cells from PBMCs, cultured in vitro. This TCR was sampled from a human donor in good health. DNA of the CDR3: TGTGCCATCAGTGGGGACAGGGGGAACACTGAAGCTTTCTTT. This encodes CAISGDRGNTEAFF.